Listed below are T cell receptor beta chains from one sample, sequenced in a study of T cells in Graves' hyperthyroidism and ophthalmopathy. TCRdb called the multiplex PCR reads again in MiXCR, with one record for every CDR3 protein. The table lists fewer than 650,000 distinct CDR3 sequences, approximately 15% of them singletons, with more than 11% in the top ten. Sequencing input: blood. Source of these receptors: a woman aged 40 to 50 with Graves' hyperthyroidism. Each CDR3 is given without its conserved first and last residue.

v_call: TRBV20-1
cdr3_aa: SANGRFRGLVEQF

v_call: TRBV28
cdr3_aa: ASSLITGAKNIQY

v_call: TRBV5-1
cdr3_aa: ASSQTIAGGNEQF

v_call: TRBV28
cdr3_aa: ASSGGVTDTQY

v_call: TRBV5-1
cdr3_aa: ASSLSNSGYEQY

v_call: TRBV6-1
cdr3_aa: ASRPKLAGVLATQY

v_call: TRBV9
cdr3_aa: ASSAGDSPYEQY

v_call: TRBV7-6
cdr3_aa: ASSLRGLNEKLF

v_call: TRBV2
cdr3_aa: ASSEPRLTESSGRASTDTQY

v_call: TRBV19
cdr3_aa: ASSMARGNTGELF

v_call: TRBV20-1
cdr3_aa: SADPTSASSYNEQF

v_call: TRBV20-1
cdr3_aa: SARDRDSNQPQH

v_call: TRBV7-2
cdr3_aa: ASSLVLAGEETQY

v_call: TRBV2
cdr3_aa: ASRLQGAATGELF

v_call: TRBV6-1
cdr3_aa: ASSWGGTEETQY

v_call: TRBV27
cdr3_aa: ASSPTGPYYEQY

v_call: TRBV12-3/TRBV12-4
cdr3_aa: ASRYGQGNQPQH

v_call: TRBV5-1
cdr3_aa: ASSLDGSDTQY

v_call: TRBV20-1
cdr3_aa: SARSLDNEQF

v_call: TRBV6-1
cdr3_aa: ATVMPGLSSYEQY

v_call: TRBV20-1
cdr3_aa: SARDLWGANTEAF

v_call: TRBV28
cdr3_aa: ASSTGTPAGNTIY

v_call: TRBV24-1
cdr3_aa: ATSDTDRGRGTGELF

v_call: TRBV7-2
cdr3_aa: ASSRGGSDTQY

v_call: TRBV20-1
cdr3_aa: SANPGQGVSDEQF

v_call: TRBV12-3/TRBV12-4
cdr3_aa: ASSLAGARGYT

v_call: TRBV15
cdr3_aa: ATSRQSRTGANYGYT

v_call: TRBV30
cdr3_aa: AWKSRMNTEAF

v_call: TRBV20-1
cdr3_aa: SALQGSEYEQY

v_call: TRBV5-1
cdr3_aa: ASSWRRESTDTQY

v_call: TRBV25-1
cdr3_aa: ASSPPGGSQGEQF

v_call: TRBV20-1
cdr3_aa: SAGPLAGGYEQY

v_call: TRBV20-1
cdr3_aa: SAREGGAGYSNQPQH

v_call: TRBV2
cdr3_aa: ASSESSGRDTQY

v_call: TRBV9
cdr3_aa: ASSASPAETQY

v_call: TRBV6-1
cdr3_aa: ASTLRGADTQY

v_call: TRBV19
cdr3_aa: ASKQNRNTEAF

v_call: TRBV11-3
cdr3_aa: ASSPNLGDNEQF

v_call: TRBV20-1
cdr3_aa: SARVASGREITGELF

v_call: TRBV19
cdr3_aa: ASSTQLGPATGDEQF

v_call: TRBV18
cdr3_aa: ASSTGTSGNTIY

v_call: TRBV6-1
cdr3_aa: ASTQRGEVDEQF

v_call: TRBV6-1
cdr3_aa: ASSITSGTPYEQY

v_call: TRBV4-2
cdr3_aa: ASSQRGLAGEKLF

v_call: TRBV28
cdr3_aa: ASSRRVEGANVLT

v_call: TRBV7-2
cdr3_aa: ASSLEGADAQY

v_call: TRBV18
cdr3_aa: ASSSAGDRDSNQPQH

v_call: TRBV6-9
cdr3_aa: ASSLTSGVSYNEQF

v_call: TRBV3-1
cdr3_aa: ASSLGLAGGGTDTQY

v_call: TRBV2
cdr3_aa: ASSAETGVTEAF

v_call: TRBV5-1
cdr3_aa: ASSLVIHRGPETQY

v_call: TRBV6-1
cdr3_aa: ASRGVQGGRPQH

v_call: TRBV20-1
cdr3_aa: SAVKTGTYGYT

v_call: TRBV28
cdr3_aa: ASRMMSSYEQY